A selection of T cell receptor beta chains follows, all from one sample in a study of blood T cell repertoires in COVID-19. Generated by immunoSEQ multiplex PCR, the TCRdb table keeps only in-frame clones and is missing some. The sample has roughly 130,000 clones; 70% to 85% are singletons. The material sequenced was peripheral blood. These receptors all come from a woman aged 70-85 years with acute or convalescent COVID-19. Both conserved end residues are part of each CDR3. A D gene is named only where the DNA matches it firmly. A row's size may be missing; if present it is once, few, many or a size class.

d_gene: -; abundance: -; v_gene: TRBV12-2; j_gene: TRBJ1-2; CDR3nt: TGTGCAAGTCGCTTAGGAGCTATGGACAGGCTCTATGGCTACACCTTC; CDR3aa: CASRLGAMDRLYGYTF
d_gene: TRBD2; abundance: -; v_gene: TRBV7-2; j_gene: TRBJ2-3; CDR3nt: TGTGCCAGCAGCGTAGTCCCCAGAGGACTAGCGGGAATGGGGACGCAGTATTTT; CDR3aa: CASSVVPRGLAGMGTQYF
d_gene: TRBD1; abundance: -; v_gene: TRBV4-3; j_gene: TRBJ2-2; CDR3nt: TGCGCCAGCAGCCAAGGGACAGGGAGGACCGGGGAGCTGTTTTTT; CDR3aa: CASSQGTGRTGELFF
d_gene: TRBD1; abundance: -; v_gene: TRBV19; j_gene: TRBJ1-2; CDR3nt: TGTGCCAGTACTCCCGGGGGAAGAGTGGGACAGGGGTCCTATGGCTACACCTTC; CDR3aa: CASTPGGRVGQGSYGYTF
d_gene: -; abundance: -; v_gene: TRBV6-5; j_gene: TRBJ1-1; CDR3nt: TGTGCCAGCAGTACACACCAGATTAACACTGAAGCTTTCTTT; CDR3aa: CASSTHQINTEAFF
d_gene: TRBD2; abundance: -; v_gene: TRBV18; j_gene: TRBJ2-3; CDR3nt: TGTGCCAGCTCACGGCTAGCGGATTACACAGATACGCAGTATTTT; CDR3aa: CASSRLADYTDTQYF
d_gene: -; abundance: -; v_gene: TRBV30; j_gene: TRBJ1-4; CDR3nt: TGTGCCTGGTCGGGGGATTCGGGTGAAAAACTGTTTTTT; CDR3aa: CAWSGDSGEKLFF
d_gene: -; abundance: -; v_gene: TRBV2; j_gene: TRBJ1-2; CDR3nt: TGTGCCAGCAGTGTAGGCCAGGGGCTTATCGGCTACACCTTC; CDR3aa: CASSVGQGLIGYTF
d_gene: -; abundance: -; v_gene: TRBV5-1; j_gene: TRBJ1-1; CDR3nt: TGCGCCAGCAGCTTGGAGTCAGGGTTAGGGAACACTGAAGCTTTCTTT; CDR3aa: CASSLESGLGNTEAFF
d_gene: TRBD1; abundance: -; v_gene: TRBV7-9; j_gene: TRBJ1-4; CDR3nt: TGTGCCAGCAGCTTAGGACAGGGCGCCCTGTATGAAAAACTGTTTTTT; CDR3aa: CASSLGQGALYEKLFF
d_gene: TRBD1; abundance: -; v_gene: TRBV6-6; j_gene: TRBJ1-1; CDR3nt: TGTGCCAGCAGTCCGGGACAGGTCACTGAAGCTTTCTTT; CDR3aa: CASSPGQVTEAFF
d_gene: -; abundance: -; v_gene: TRBV5-1; j_gene: TRBJ1-3; CDR3nt: TGCGCCAGCAGCTTGGAATTCAACTCTGGAAACACCATATATTTT; CDR3aa: CASSLEFNSGNTIYF
d_gene: -; abundance: -; v_gene: TRBV5-1; j_gene: TRBJ1-3; CDR3nt: TGCGCCAGCAGCCTGGATACTCCGACTGGAAACACCATATATTTT; CDR3aa: CASSLDTPTGNTIYF
d_gene: -; abundance: -; v_gene: TRBV6-5; j_gene: TRBJ2-3; CDR3nt: TGTGCCAGCAAGCGGTGGTTGTTTAGCACAGATACGCAGTATTTT; CDR3aa: CASKRWLFSTDTQYF
d_gene: -; abundance: -; v_gene: TRBV11-2; j_gene: TRBJ1-1; CDR3nt: TGTGCCAGCAGCTTGGATACGGACTTCGAAGCTTTCTTT; CDR3aa: CASSLDTDFEAFF
d_gene: -; abundance: -; v_gene: TRBV5-6; j_gene: TRBJ1-5; CDR3nt: TGTGCCAGCAGCGGCAGGGTAGGCAATCAGCCCCAGCATTTT; CDR3aa: CASSGRVGNQPQHF
d_gene: -; abundance: -; v_gene: TRBV2; j_gene: TRBJ2-5; CDR3nt: TGTGCCAGCATACCGGGAAACCTACGTAGCCAAGAGACCCAGTACTTC; CDR3aa: CASIPGNLRSQETQYF
d_gene: -; abundance: -; v_gene: TRBV6-5; j_gene: TRBJ2-6; CDR3nt: TGTGCCAGCAGTCAACAGGGTTCTGGGGCCAACGTCCTGACTTTC; CDR3aa: CASSQQGSGANVLTF
d_gene: TRBD1; abundance: -; v_gene: TRBV7-9; j_gene: TRBJ1-2; CDR3nt: TGTGCCAGCAGTCCCGACAGGGGGTCTTATGGCTACACCTTC; CDR3aa: CASSPDRGSYGYTF
d_gene: TRBD1; abundance: -; v_gene: TRBV5-1; j_gene: TRBJ1-2; CDR3nt: TGCGCCAGCAGCTTACAGGGGAGAGTTGAGAGTGGCTACACCTTC; CDR3aa: CASSLQGRVESGYTF
d_gene: -; abundance: -; v_gene: TRBV30; j_gene: TRBJ1-6; CDR3nt: TGTGCCTCACAGGTACAACATTCACCCCTCCACTTT; CDR3aa: CASQVQHSPLHF
d_gene: TRBD1; abundance: few; v_gene: TRBV14; j_gene: TRBJ2-7; CDR3nt: TGTGCCAGCAGCTACCCCCCGGGACAGGGTTCAAACGAGCAGTACTTC; CDR3aa: CASSYPPGQGSNEQYF
d_gene: TRBD2; abundance: -; v_gene: TRBV6-6; j_gene: TRBJ2-1; CDR3nt: TGTGCCAGCAGTTGGACTAGCGGGGTTAATGAGCAGTTCTTC; CDR3aa: CASSWTSGVNEQFF